These 21 T cell receptor beta chains originate from one sample sequenced in a study of blood T cell repertoires in COVID-19. Repertoires were generated with immunoSEQ multiplex PCR, while TCRdb's copy carries only in-frame clones and drops some. The table lists around 170,000 clones, 88% of them singletons. The sample comprised peripheral blood. The receptors stem from a woman younger than 45 with acute or convalescent COVID-19.

This clone was picked up a small number of times. The chain is built from TRBV13 and TRBJ2-7, with TRBD2 matching 9 bases. J gave up 5 bases and V 5 bases, and 19 bases lay outside the gene matches. The CDR3 has 18 residues. Germline V lookup: CDR1 PRHDT, CDR2 FYEKMQ (reference sequence). The CDR3 sequence: CASSPKRGLAGGLDEQYF. The DNA for the CDR3 is TGTGCCAGCAGCCCTAAGCGGGGACTAGCAGGAGGCCTGGACGAGCAGTACTTC.

The CDR3 DNA is TGTGCCAGCAGTCGACAGGGGGGCTACGAGCAGTACTTC. Amino acids: CASSRQGGYEQYF. The chain joins TRBV28 to TRBJ2-7; 9 bases agree with TRBD1. V was clipped by 5 bases and J by 3 bases; unmatched bases: 2. Germline values: CDR1 MDHEN, CDR2 SYDVKM. The CDR3 sequence is 13 residues long.

The chain employs TRBV3-1 (or the pseudogene TRBV3-2) and TRBJ2-2; D unclear. The V gene's germline CDR1 is LGHDT and CDR2 YNNKEL (reference sequence). The CDR3 is 13 amino acids. Trimming removed 4 bases at V and 4 bases at J, with 7 bases between. The CDR3 coding sequence is TGTGCCAGCAGCCTTCGAGGCACCGGGGAGCTGTTTTTT. Protein sequence: CASSLRGTGELFF.

This clone was found a few times. V usage is TRBV5-4 and J usage is TRBJ1-4; 11 bases are a match to TRBD1. V gave up 4 bases and J gave up 7 bases; unmatched junction bases: 3. The germline CDR1 and CDR2 sequences are SGHNT and YYREEE (reference sequence). The CDR3 spans 14 residues. CDR3 region: CASSLGTGGEKLFF. As DNA, the CDR3 is TGTGCCAGCAGCCTAGGGACAGGGGGTGAAAAACTGTTTTTT.

The gene calls are TRBV24-1 and TRBJ2-1, with 11 bases aligning to TRBD2. The CDR3 consists of 16 residues. Per germline, CDR1 KGHDR and CDR2 SFDVKD. The V segment lost 2 bases and the J segment 5 bases; nucleotides outside the gene matches: 4. The chain's CDR3 is CATSDYGLAGHNEQFF. The CDR3 nucleotides are TGTGCCACCAGTGATTATGGACTAGCGGGCCACAATGAGCAGTTCTTC.

The chain recombines TRBV4-1 with TRBJ1-2; 7 nucleotides match TRBD1. With 1 base clipped from V and 8 bases from J, the junction kept 13 bases outside the gene matches. Germline CDR1 MGHRA, CDR2 YSYEKL. This CDR3 is 16 amino acids long. The CDR3 DNA reads TGCGCCAGCAGCCAAGCCGGTGGGGACAGAGACCTCGGCTACACCTTC. Protein product: CASSQAGGDRDLGYTF.

The chain recombines TRBV27 with TRBJ1-5, with a possible D match to TRBD1 (5 bases). Germline-derived CDR1 and CDR2 are MNHEY and SMNVEV (reference sequence). The CDR3 sequence is 13 residues long. V gave up 6 bases and J gave up 5 bases, with 11 bases separating them. The CDR3 spells CASSRRGDQPQHF. CDR3 sequence (DNA): TGTGCCAGCAGCCGAAGGGGCGATCAGCCCCAGCATTTT.

This chain uses TRBV10-1 with TRBJ2-5; TRBD2 might be the D (7 bases). The length of the CDR3 is 12 residues. Germline CDR1 and CDR2: WNHNN and SYGVQD (reference sequence). V gave up 11 bases and J gave up 3 bases, with 13 bases separating them. CDR3 in amino acids: CAGVGGEETQYF. CDR3 nucleotide sequence: TGCGCCGGCGTAGGGGGGGAAGAGACCCAGTACTTC.

J is TRBJ2-2 and V is TRBV20-1, with D tentatively TRBD1 (6 bases). Trimming took 3 bases from V and 8 from J, leaving 16 bases between them. The germline V gene has CDR1 DFQATT and CDR2 SNEGSKA (reference sequence). This CDR3 has 14 residues. The CDR3 sequence: CSASYGTQTGELFF. CDR3 sequence (DNA): TGCAGTGCTAGTTACGGGACACAAACAGGGGAGCTGTTTTTT.

V is TRBV5-4 and J is TRBJ2-7; TRBD2 aligns across 8 bases. Germline V gene data show CDR1 as SGHNT and CDR2 as YYREEE (reference sequence). V was pared by 2 bases and J by 2 bases, with 3 bases of the junction left unmatched. The CDR3 runs 14 residues. CDR3 sequence reads: CASSFERETYEQYF. As DNA, the CDR3 is TGTGCCAGCAGCTTCGAGCGGGAGACCTACGAGCAGTACTTC.

V gene TRBV11-3 combines with J gene TRBJ1-1, with 9 positions matching TRBD1. V shed 5 bases, J shed 8 bases, and the junction held 9 bases outside the gene matches. The V gene's germline CDR1 is SGHNT and CDR2 YENEEA. The CDR3 totals 14 residues. CDR3 sequence: CASSSRDRVGEAFF. In DNA form, the CDR3 reads TGTGCCAGCAGCAGCCGGGACAGGGTCGGAGAAGCTTTCTTT.

The chain carries TRBV11-2 and TRBJ2-3; unclear D gene. The ends were cut back, 5 bases at V and 2 bases at J, with 17 bases in the middle. The germline V gene encodes CDR1 SGHAT and CDR2 FQNNGV. This CDR3 spans 16 amino acids. As DNA, the CDR3 is TGTGCCAGCAGCCACGACATAAGCCTCTCCACAGATACGCAGTATTTT. As protein: CASSHDISLSTDTQYF.

The chain is built from TRBV5-4 and TRBJ2-3; maybe TRBD2 (6 bases). This CDR3 is 13 amino acids long. V was cut by 3 bases and J by 1 base, with 6 bases left in between. Looked up from germline, CDR1 is SGHNT and CDR2 is YYREEE (reference sequence). The CDR3 sequence is CASSWGGTDTQYF. CDR3 coding DNA: TGTGCCAGCAGCTGGGGGGGCACAGATACGCAGTATTTT.

This chain links TRBV3-1 (or the pseudogene TRBV3-2) with TRBJ2-6; D is ambiguous. CDR1 and CDR2 from the germline V gene are LGHDT and YNNKEL (reference sequence). V was shortened by 4 bases and J by 7 bases, with 11 bases between the two germline ends. The CDR3 runs to 14 residues. This CDR3 reads CASSLDIGANVLTF. The CDR3 DNA is TGTGCCAGCAGCCTCGACATTGGAGCCAACGTCCTGACTTTC.

The chain is built from TRBV14 and TRBJ2-7; no reliable D call. The V end lost 5 bases, the J end lost 4 bases, and 15 bases lay between the germline ends. Germline CDR1 and CDR2: SGHDN and FVKESK. The length of the CDR3 is 14 residues. The CDR3 DNA reads as TGTGCCAGCAGCTCACAGCTCGCCGGTTACGAGCAGTACTTC. Amino acids: CASSSQLAGYEQYF.

V usage is TRBV11-3 and J usage is TRBJ2-2; D ambiguous. Germline lookup yields CDR1 SGHNT and CDR2 YENEEA. The ends were cut back, 1 base at V and 5 bases at J, with 5 bases in the middle. The CDR3 is made up of 13 amino acids. The DNA for the CDR3 is TGTGCCAGCAGCTTAGTGAGAACCGGGGAGCTGTTTTTT. It codes for CASSLVRTGELFF.

This clone appeared a few times. The chain is built from TRBV5-1 and TRBJ1-5; 8 bases match TRBD1. V gave up 6 bases and J gave up 3 bases; unmatched junction bases: 5. The CDR3 extends over 14 amino acids. Germline assignment: CDR1 SGHRS and CDR2 YFSETQ. The CDR3 DNA reads as TGCGCCAGCACGGACAGGGCCTTCAATCAGCCCCAGCATTTT. This sequence encodes CASTDRAFNQPQHF.

The V and J genes are TRBV12-3 or TRBV12-4 and TRBJ2-1; D remains ambiguous. V lost 3 bases and J lost 6, with 9 bases in between. The CDR3 has 13 residues. In DNA, the CDR3 is TGTGCCAGCAGTTTGTTGCGCCTCAATGAGCAGTTCTTC. It codes for CASSLLRLNEQFF.

The chain joins TRBV9 to TRBJ2-3; no reliable D call. This CDR3 has 14 residues. The germline V and J ends were trimmed by 4 bases and 2 bases, with 11 bases remaining between them. Per germline, CDR1 SGDLS and CDR2 YYNGEE. This chain's CDR3 is CASSSRLSTDTQYF. CDR3 nucleotides: TGTGCCAGCAGCTCTCGACTTTCCACAGATACGCAGTATTTT. The whole variable domain, filled in from reference TRBV9 and TRBJ2-3, reads DSGVTQTPKHLITATGQRVTLRCSPRSGDLSVYWYQQSLDQGLQFLIQYYNGEERAKGNILERFSAQQFPDLHSELNLSSLELGDSALYFCASSSRLSTDTQYFGPGTRLTVL.

The chain combines TRBV24-1 with TRBJ2-5; perhaps TRBD2 as D (6 bases). Per germline, CDR1 KGHDR and CDR2 SFDVKD. This CDR3 comprises 15 residues. V shed 0 bases and J shed 5 bases, with 12 bases lying between them. The CDR3 DNA reads TGTGCCACCAGTGATTTGAGGGGAGGTTGGGAGACCCAGTACTTC. It yields the protein CATSDLRGGWETQYF.

The V call is TRBV19, the J call TRBJ2-2; D perhaps matches TRBD1 (5 bases). Trimming left V 3 bases short and J 5 bases short, with 7 bases between. The CDR3 has 13 residues. Germline-derived CDR1 and CDR2 are LNHDA and SQIVND (reference sequence). The DNA of the CDR3 is TGTGCCAGTAGTATGACAGAGACCGGGGAGCTGTTTTTT. This encodes CASSMTETGELFF.